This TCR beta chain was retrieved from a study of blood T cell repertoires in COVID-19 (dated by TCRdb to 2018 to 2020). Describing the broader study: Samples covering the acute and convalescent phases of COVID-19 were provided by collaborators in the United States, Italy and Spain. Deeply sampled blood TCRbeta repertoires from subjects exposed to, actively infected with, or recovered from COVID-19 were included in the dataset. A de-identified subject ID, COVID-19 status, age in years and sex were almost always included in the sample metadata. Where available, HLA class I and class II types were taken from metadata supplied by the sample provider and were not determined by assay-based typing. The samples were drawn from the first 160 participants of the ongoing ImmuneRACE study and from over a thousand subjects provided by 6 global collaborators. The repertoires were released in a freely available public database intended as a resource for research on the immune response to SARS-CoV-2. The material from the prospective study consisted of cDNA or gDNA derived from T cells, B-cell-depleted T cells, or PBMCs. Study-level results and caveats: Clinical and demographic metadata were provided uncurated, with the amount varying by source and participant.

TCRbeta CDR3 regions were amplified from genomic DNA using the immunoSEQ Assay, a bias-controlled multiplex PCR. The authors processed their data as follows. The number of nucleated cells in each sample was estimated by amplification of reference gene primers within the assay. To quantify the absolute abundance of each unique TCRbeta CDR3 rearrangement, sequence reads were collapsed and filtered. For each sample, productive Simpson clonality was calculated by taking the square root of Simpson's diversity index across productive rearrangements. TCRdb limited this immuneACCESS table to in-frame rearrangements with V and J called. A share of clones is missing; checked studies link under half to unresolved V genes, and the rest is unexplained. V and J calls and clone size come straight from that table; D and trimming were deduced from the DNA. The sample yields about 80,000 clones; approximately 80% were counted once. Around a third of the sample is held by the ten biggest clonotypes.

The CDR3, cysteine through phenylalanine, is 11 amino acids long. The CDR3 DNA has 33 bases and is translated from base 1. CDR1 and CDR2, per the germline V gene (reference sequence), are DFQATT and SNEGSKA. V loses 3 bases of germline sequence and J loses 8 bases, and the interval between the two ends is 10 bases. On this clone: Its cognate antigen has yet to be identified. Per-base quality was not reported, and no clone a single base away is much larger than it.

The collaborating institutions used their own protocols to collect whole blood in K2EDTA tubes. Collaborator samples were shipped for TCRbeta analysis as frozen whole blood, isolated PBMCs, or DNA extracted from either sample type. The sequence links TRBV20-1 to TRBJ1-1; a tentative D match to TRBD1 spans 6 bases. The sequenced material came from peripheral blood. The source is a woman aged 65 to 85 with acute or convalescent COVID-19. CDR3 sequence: CSARDSAEAFF. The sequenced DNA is TGCAGTGCTAGGGACAGCGCCGAAGCTTTCTTT.